These 8 T cell receptor beta chains came from one sample sequenced in a study of blood T cell repertoires in COVID-19. The data were produced by immunoSEQ multiplex PCR, yet TCRdb's version contains in-frame clones alone and is incomplete. The sample has fewer than 300,000 clones, more than 75% seen once. The sequencing sample was made of peripheral blood. The receptors derive from a woman in her thirties or forties who had recovered from COVID-19.

This clone was seen just once. CDR3 nucleotide sequence: TGTGCCAGCAGCTTTCCCTGGGGCCGCGACACTGAAGCTTTCTTT. It encodes CASSFPWGRDTEAFF. J is TRBJ1-1 and V is TRBV7-9; weak D call: TRBD1 (5 bases). Germline V gene lookup returns CDR1 SEHNR and CDR2 FQNEAQ (reference sequence). The CDR3 is 15 residues long. V dropped 3 bases and J dropped 3 bases, with 14 bases sitting between them. The full variable domain, in which reference TRBV7-9 and TRBJ1-1 provide the parts outside the CDR3, is DTGVSQNPRHKITKRGQNVTFRCDPISEHNRLYWYRQTLGQGPEFLTYFQNEAQLEKSRLLSDRFSAERPKGSFSTLEIQRTEQGDSAMYLCASSFPWGRDTEAFFGQGTRLTVV.

The chain has TRBV5-4 and TRBJ1-3; weak D call: TRBD1 (6 bases). Germline loops: CDR1 SGHNT, CDR2 YYREEE (reference sequence). The CDR3 loop spans 15 amino acids. V gave up 4 bases and J gave up 4 bases, with 15 bases separating them. As DNA, the CDR3 is TGTGCCAGCAGCGAGCAGGGGCCGCCGGGAAACACCATATATTTT. It yields the protein CASSEQGPPGNTIYF. Supplemented by reference TRBV5-4 and TRBJ1-3, the full variable domain reads ETGVTQSPTHLIKTRGQQVTLRCSSQSGHNTVSWYQQALGQGPQFIFQYYREEENGRGNFPPRFSGLQFPNYSSELNVNALELDDSALYLCASSEQGPPGNTIYFGEGSWLTVV.

This chain connects TRBV11-2 to TRBJ1-2, with a tentative D call TRBD1 (5 bases). CDR1 is SGHAT and CDR2 is FQNNGV in the germline V gene. With 8 bases removed from V and 4 bases from J, the gap between germline ends came to 26 bases. The CDR3 spans 17 residues. The CDR3 region has the DNA TGTGCCAGCGGCCCCGTCCGTGGGGCGGGGGAACCCTATGGCTACACCTTC. It encodes CASGPVRGAGEPYGYTF.

This chain joins TRBV4-1 and TRBJ2-5; the match to TRBD2 covers 7 bases. CDR1 is MGHRA, CDR2 YSYEKL, per germline. The CDR3 length is 15 residues. Unmatched junction bases numbered 4, after V lost 1 base and J lost 2 bases. This CDR3 reads CASSQGSGGQETQYF. CDR3 nucleotide sequence: TGCGCCAGCAGCCAAGGTTCCGGGGGGCAAGAGACCCAGTACTTC.

The chain carries TRBV29-1 and TRBJ1-1; possible D gene TRBD1, 6 bases. The CDR3 has 11 residues. Trimming took off 4 bases at V and 7 bases at J, with 10 bases between the two ends. Germline CDR1 reads SQVTM; CDR2 reads ANQGSEA. The CDR3 region has the DNA TGCAGCGTTGGCGGACAGAATGAAGCTTTCTTT. The encoded protein is CSVGGQNEAFF.

The V call is TRBV4-3, the J call TRBJ1-1, with a tentative D call TRBD1 (5 bases). Germline assignment: CDR1 LGHNA and CDR2 YSLEER. V lost 4 bases and J lost 4, with 16 bases in between. The CDR3 covers 15 residues. CDR3 residues: CASSPRGWGVTEAFF. In DNA, the CDR3 is TGCGCCAGCAGCCCAAGAGGGTGGGGGGTCACTGAAGCTTTCTTT.

The chain uses TRBV25-1 and TRBJ1-2; perhaps TRBD1 as D (6 bases). The CDR3 has 14 amino acids. Germline loops: CDR1 MGHDK, CDR2 SYGVNS. The V end lost 4 bases, the J end lost 0 bases, and 9 bases lay between the germline ends. The CDR3 bases are TGTGCCAGCAGTGTGGGGGCGGCTAACTATGGCTACACCTTC. Protein product: CASSVGAANYGYTF.

The chain joins TRBV27 to TRBJ1-5; a possible D gene is TRBD1 (6 bases). The CDR3 is 15 amino acids. Germline CDR1 reads MNHEY; CDR2 reads SMNVEV (reference sequence). The V end lost 5 bases, the J end lost 0 bases, and 11 bases lay between the germline ends. DNA of the CDR3: TGTGCCAGCAGTGACCTACAGGGTAGCAATCAGCCCCAGCATTTT. Translated: CASSDLQGSNQPQHF.